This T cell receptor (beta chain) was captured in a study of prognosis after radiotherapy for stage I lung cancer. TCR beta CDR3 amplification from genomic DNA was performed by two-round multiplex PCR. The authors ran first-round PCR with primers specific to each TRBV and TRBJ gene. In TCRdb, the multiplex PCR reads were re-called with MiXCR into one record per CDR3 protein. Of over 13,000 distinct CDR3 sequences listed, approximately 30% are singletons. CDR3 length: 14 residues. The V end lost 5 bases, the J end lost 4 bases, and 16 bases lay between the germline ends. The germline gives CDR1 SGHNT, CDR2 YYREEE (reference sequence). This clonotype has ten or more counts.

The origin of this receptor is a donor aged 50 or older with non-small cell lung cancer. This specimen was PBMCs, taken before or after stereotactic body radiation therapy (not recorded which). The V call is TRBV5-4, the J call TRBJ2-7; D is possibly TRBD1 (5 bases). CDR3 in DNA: TGTGCCAGCAGTCCTGGGGCACCCATTTACGAGCAGTACTTC. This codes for CASSPGAPIYEQYF.